The 25 T cell receptor beta chains given below trace back to one sample, sequenced in a study of identifying expanded T cells in peripheral blood. TCRdb's table, derived via immunoSEQ multiplex PCR, lists solely in-frame clones and lacks some. The sample lists some 99,000 clones; about 88% were seen once. Sequencing was carried out using blood. These receptors were obtained from a person aged 18 to 70 in good health.

The rearrangement links TRBV6-1 to TRBJ1-5; D unclear. Trimming removed 4 bases at V and 5 bases at J, with 9 bases between. This CDR3 has 13 amino acids. Germline V CDR1 and CDR2: MNHNS, SASEGT. In nucleotides, the CDR3 is TGTGCCAGCAGTGGGTCCACGGATCAGCCCCAGCATTTT. It is translated as CASSGSTDQPQHF.

The CDR3 protein is CASSLETGVGEKLFF. CDR3 in DNA: TGCGCCAGCAGCTTGGAGACAGGGGTAGGGGAAAAACTGTTTTTT. The rearrangement uses TRBV5-1 and TRBJ1-4; TRBD1 matches 8 bases. The germline V gene has CDR1 SGHRS and CDR2 YFSETQ. The V and J ends lost 0 bases and 8 bases, in that order; junction bases with no gene match: 6. The CDR3 spans 15 residues.

The CDR3 DNA reads as TGTGCCAGCAGCGCGGGGACTAGCGGGAGCTTGAGGACAGATACGCAGTATTTT. Translating it yields CASSAGTSGSLRTDTQYF. J is TRBJ2-3 and V is TRBV9; 14 nucleotides match TRBD2. The V gene end was trimmed by 3 bases and the J gene end by 3 bases; junction bases not matched to a gene: 9. This CDR3 contains 18 residues. Per the germline V gene, CDR1 is SGDLS and CDR2 is YYNGEE.

The rearrangement links TRBV14 to TRBJ2-7; D remains unclear. The CDR3 contains 13 residues. V was pared by 5 bases and J by 0 bases, with 8 bases between. Looked up from germline, CDR1 is SGHDN and CDR2 is FVKESK. This CDR3 reads CASSYVSSYEQYF. CDR3 DNA: TGTGCCAGCAGCTATGTAAGCTCCTACGAGCAGTACTTC.

The chain combines TRBV28 with TRBJ1-5; D is perhaps TRBD1 (6 bases). The CDR3 consists of 14 residues. Trimming took off 8 bases at V and 3 bases at J, with 14 bases between the two ends. Germline CDR1 MDHEN, CDR2 SYDVKM. The CDR3 spells CASGSEGDNQPQHF. CDR3 coding DNA: TGTGCCAGCGGAAGTGAGGGGGACAATCAGCCCCAGCATTTT.

This chain connects TRBV11-2 to TRBJ2-7; TRBD1 is a possible D gene (6 bases). V shed 5 bases and J shed 5 bases, with 22 bases lying between them. Germline V lookup: CDR1 SGHAT, CDR2 FQNNGV. This CDR3 spans 16 amino acids. Written as DNA, the CDR3 is TGTGCCAGCAGCAGCCCATCATACAGGGACGTAGACGAGCAGTACTTC. Translated, it gives CASSSPSYRDVDEQYF.

CDR3 sequence (DNA): TGTGCCAGCAGGCCCAGGGAAGGGTTTCCCCAGCATTTT. Translation: CASRPREGFPQHF. V and J are TRBV2 and TRBJ1-5; tentative D call: TRBD1 (5 bases). The CDR3 has 13 amino acids. V lost 6 bases and J lost 10, with 16 bases in between. Germline V gene sequence: CDR1 SNHLY, CDR2 FYNNEI.

The CDR3 loop is CASSEGDSSYNEQFF. In DNA, the CDR3 is TGTGCCAGCAGCGAGGGCGACAGCTCCTACAATGAGCAGTTCTTC. The chain employs TRBV9 and TRBJ2-1, with D perhaps matching TRBD1 (5 bases). Germline V lookup: CDR1 SGDLS, CDR2 YYNGEE. This CDR3 has 15 residues. V lost 3 bases and J lost 0, with 10 bases in between. Full variable domain (missing parts from reference TRBV9 and TRBJ2-1): DSGVTQTPKHLITATGQRVTLRCSPRSGDLSVYWYQQSLDQGLQFLIQYYNGEERAKGNILERFSAQQFPDLHSELNLSSLELGDSALYFCASSEGDSSYNEQFFGPGTRLTVL.

The chain carries TRBV27 and TRBJ2-5; TRBD1 agrees at 10 bases. Germline CDR1 is MNHEY and CDR2 is SMNVEV (reference sequence). CDR3 length: 16 residues. Losses at the gene ends were 5 bases for V and 2 bases for J; bases not matched to a gene: 8. DNA for the CDR3: TGTGCCAGCAGTGTCCGGGACAGGGGATGGCAAGAGACCCAGTACTTC. The encoded protein is CASSVRDRGWQETQYF.

The chain couples TRBV21-1 to TRBJ1-6; the table's D call TRBD1 went unverified against the DNA. TRBV21-1 is described as a pseudogene. The CDR3 length is 15 residues. CDR3 loop: CASSDRDRGGSPLHF. CDR3 in DNA: TGTGCCAGCAGCGACCGGGACAGGGGTGGTTCACCCCTCCACTTT.

The chain couples TRBV5-4 to TRBJ2-1, with unresolved D. The CDR3 sequence is 13 residues long. Germline V gene data show CDR1 as SGHNT and CDR2 as YYREEE (reference sequence). Trimming cost V 4 bases and J 5 bases, with 10 bases left between them. The CDR3 is CASSAPAHNEQFF. The DNA for the CDR3 is TGTGCCAGCAGCGCCCCAGCTCACAATGAGCAGTTCTTC.

This clone has a handful of counts. At one end, the junction sequence differs from germline, possibly due to a read error. V usage is TRBV6-1 and J usage is TRBJ2-1; 7 bases agree with TRBD1. The CDR3 has 14 residues. Germline values: CDR1 MNHNS, CDR2 SASEGT. CDR3 in amino acids: CASREGTASNEQFF. CDR3 DNA sequence: TGTGCCAGCAGGGAAGGGACAGCTAGCAATGAGCAGTTCTTC.

The chain carries TRBV7-3 and TRBJ1-3, with 7 bases lining up with TRBD1. This CDR3 is built from 18 residues. Germline values: CDR1 SGHTA, CDR2 FQGTGA. With 5 bases clipped from V and 0 bases from J, the junction kept 13 bases outside the gene matches. This chain's CDR3 is CASSRLKGAGGSGNTIYF. The CDR3 DNA is TGTGCCAGCAGCCGGCTGAAAGGGGCAGGGGGCTCTGGAAACACCATATATTTT.

The rearrangement joins TRBV29-1 to TRBJ1-1, with D unclear. The CDR3 has 15 residues. Between the trimmed V and J ends, which lost 0 bases and 5 bases, there was a span of 16 bases. Per germline, CDR1 SQVTM and CDR2 ANQGSEA. CDR3 DNA: TGCAGCGTTGAAGATCCGTTGGGCAGGAGGACTGAAGCTTTCTTT. Protein sequence: CSVEDPLGRRTEAFF.

V usage is TRBV7-2 and J usage is TRBJ2-7; 12 bases match TRBD2. The CDR3 has 14 residues. J gave up 3 bases and V 6 bases, and 3 bases lay outside the gene matches. The germline CDR1 and CDR2 sequences are SGHTA and FQGNSA. This chain's CDR3 is CASSTSGGFYEQYF. The CDR3 bases are TGTGCCAGCAGTACTAGCGGGGGGTTCTACGAGCAGTACTTC.

This chain connects TRBV27 to TRBJ2-7; tentatively, D is TRBD1 (6 bases). The germline V gene has CDR1 MNHEY and CDR2 SMNVEV (reference sequence). This CDR3 spans 13 amino acids. V gave up 3 bases and J gave up 1 base, with 7 bases separating them. The CDR3 coding sequence is TGTGCCAGCAGTTTGGACAGTTCCTACGAGCAGTACTTC. Protein: CASSLDSSYEQYF.

This chain connects TRBV7-2 to TRBJ2-7, with 13 bases aligning to TRBD2. The V gene's germline CDR1 is SGHTA and CDR2 FQGNSA. The V gene end was trimmed by 3 bases and the J gene end by 7 bases; junction bases not matched to a gene: 15. This CDR3 region has 18 residues. CDR3 protein: CASSFTVSGTSGTGEQYF. The CDR3 DNA sequence: TGTGCCAGCAGCTTTACAGTGTCCGGGACTAGCGGGACGGGGGAGCAGTACTTC.

The chain carries TRBV28 and TRBJ1-2; D not resolved. The ends were cut back, 10 bases at V and 0 bases at J, with 9 bases in the middle. Germline assignment: CDR1 MDHEN and CDR2 SYDVKM. This CDR3 contains 12 residues. CDR3 loop: CATQRPNYGYTF. The DNA of the CDR3 is TGTGCCACCCAGCGGCCTAACTATGGCTACACCTTC.

The rearrangement links TRBV4-1 to TRBJ1-4; D is undetermined. The V end lost 1 base, the J end lost 0 bases, and 9 bases lay between the germline ends. This CDR3 contains 16 residues. The V gene's germline CDR1 is MGHRA and CDR2 YSYEKL. As DNA, the CDR3 is TGCGCCAGCAGCCAAGTTGAGGCAGCAACTAATGAAAAACTGTTTTTT. This codes for CASSQVEAATNEKLFF.

J is TRBJ2-2 and V is TRBV20-1; D is undetermined. This CDR3 contains 11 residues. With 7 bases removed from V and 1 base from J, the gap between germline ends came to 4 bases. Germline loops: CDR1 DFQATT, CDR2 SNEGSKA (reference sequence). The CDR3 here is CSGGNTGELFF. The DNA for the CDR3 is TGCAGTGGGGGGAACACCGGGGAGCTGTTTTTT.

The V and J genes are TRBV9 and TRBJ2-7; 13 bases agree with TRBD2. The CDR3 runs 17 residues. The ends lost 0 bases at V and 4 bases at J; junction bases unmatched: 7. Germline CDR1 SGDLS, CDR2 YYNGEE. The CDR3 is CASSVGAGLAGSYEQYF. As DNA, the CDR3 is TGTGCCAGCAGCGTAGGAGCGGGACTAGCGGGATCATACGAGCAGTACTTC.

J is TRBJ2-7 and V is TRBV4-1, with TRBD1 identical over 9 bases. Germline V gene lookup returns CDR1 MGHRA and CDR2 YSYEKL. CDR3 length: 15 residues. With 1 base clipped from V and 2 bases from J, the junction kept 3 bases outside the gene matches. CDR3 DNA sequence: TGCGCCAGCAGCCAAGGGACAGGGGTCCCCTACGAGCAGTACTTC. It encodes CASSQGTGVPYEQYF.

The sample holds many counts of this clone. The chain uses TRBV7-9 and TRBJ2-1, with 10 bases fitting TRBD2. The V segment lost 4 bases and the J segment 3 bases; nucleotides outside the gene matches: 9. CDR1 SEHNR and CDR2 FQNEAQ come from the germline V gene (reference sequence). The CDR3 is made up of 17 amino acids. CDR3 region: CASSSRSGLANYNEQFF. Here the CDR3 DNA reads TGTGCCAGCAGCTCCCGGTCGGGACTAGCGAACTACAATGAGCAGTTCTTC. Variable domain in full (rest from reference TRBV7-9 and TRBJ2-1): DTGVSQNPRHKITKRGQNVTFRCDPISEHNRLYWYRQTLGQGPEFLTYFQNEAQLEKSRLLSDRFSAERPKGSFSTLEIQRTEQGDSAMYLCASSSRSGLANYNEQFFGPGTRLTVL.

The J gene is TRBJ1-2, the V gene TRBV18, with D possibly matching TRBD1 (6 bases). The CDR3 has 15 residues. The germline V and J ends were trimmed by 3 bases and 5 bases, with 16 bases remaining between them. Germline V gene sequence: CDR1 KGHSH, CDR2 LQKENI. This CDR3 is CASSPRDKSEYGYTF. The DNA for the CDR3 is TGTGCCAGCTCACCCCGGGACAAGAGTGAATATGGCTACACCTTC.

This clone was seen only once. The V and J genes are TRBV18 and TRBJ1-4, with TRBD1 matching over 8 bases. Germline lookup yields CDR1 KGHSH and CDR2 LQKENI. The CDR3 totals 17 residues. Trimming at V came to 2 bases and at J to 10 bases, leaving 15 bases not matched to a gene. CDR3 region: CASSPYNKQGGRGKLFF. As DNA, the CDR3 is TGTGCCAGCTCACCATACAATAAACAGGGGGGCCGAGGAAAACTGTTTTTT.